The rows below give T cell receptor beta chains drawn from one sample of a study of neurological immune-mediated disorders. MiXCR, applied by TCRdb to the 5' RACE reads, yields one record per CDR3 protein. Among fewer than 80,000 distinct CDR3 sequences listed, 4% to 5.5% were seen once. The specimen was PBMCs. The source is a woman between 45 and 65 years old with multiple sclerosis. The CDR3 runs from the conserved cysteine through the conserved F or W. D genes are given only for firm matches. Clone size is stated in some rows and not others, as once, few, many or a class when expanded.

V gene,J gene,D gene,clone size,CDR3 DNA,CDR3 protein
TRBV5-1,TRBJ2-1,.,few,TGCGCCAGCAGCTTTGAGGCGGGATCCTACAATGAGCAGTTCTTC,CASSFEAGSYNEQFF
TRBV27,TRBJ2-3,.,many,TGTGCCAGCAGTTTCTGGCAGACCACTAGCACAGATACGCAGTATTTT,CASSFWQTTSTDTQYF
TRBV6-5,TRBJ2-5,.,.,TGTGCCAGCAGCGAACGGACAGGGAGGGGAGAGACCCAGTACTTC,CASSERTGRGETQYF
TRBV7-2,TRBJ2-1,.,many,TGTGCCAGCAGCCCCTCGAGGACCGGCTACAATGAGCAGTTCTTC,CASSPSRTGYNEQFF
TRBV20-1,TRBJ2-3,TRBD2,many,TGCAGTGCTAGCGGGGGGACTAGCATATCCACAGATACGCAGTATTTT,CSASGGTSISTDTQYF
TRBV6-2/TRBV6-3,TRBJ1-2,.,many,TGTGCCAGCAGTTACGCTACAGGGTATGGAGGCTACACCTTC,CASSYATGYGGYTF
TRBV5-1,TRBJ2-2,.,many,TGCGCCAGCAGCTCCCCCGTGCGAGGCACCGGGGAGCTGTTTTTT,CASSSPVRGTGELFF
TRBV20-1,TRBJ2-4,TRBD2,few,TGCAGTGCTATAGATTATACTAGCGGGGGGGCTAGCATTCAGTACTTC,CSAIDYTSGGASIQYF
TRBV5-1,TRBJ1-1,.,many,TGCGCCAGCAGCTCGGACAGTTGGAACACTGAAGCTTTCTTT,CASSSDSWNTEAFF
TRBV7-2,TRBJ2-5,TRBD2,few,TGTGCCAGCAGACCGAGGCTAGCGGGGGGCGAGACCCAGTACTTC,CASRPRLAGGETQYF
TRBV27,TRBJ2-7,.,many,TGTGCCAGCAGCACCCGGTCGCGGTACGAGCAGTACTTC,CASSTRSRYEQYF
TRBV12-3/TRBV12-4,TRBJ1-5,.,few,TGTGCCAGCAGTTTAGGGAACGGAAATCAGCCCCAGAATTTT,CASSLGNGNQPQNF
TRBV7-9,TRBJ1-1,.,few,TGTGCCAGCAGCTTAGAGGGCGGGGACCCGAACACTGAAGCTTTCTTT,CASSLEGGDPNTEAFF
TRBV9,TRBJ2-7,.,many,TGTGCCAGCAGCGTAGGGTACTCCTACGAGCAGTACTTC,CASSVGYSYEQYF
TRBV6-4,TRBJ1-3,.,once,TGTGCCAGCAGTGACTCGGGGGATACCTCTGGAAACACCATATATTTT,CASSDSGDTSGNTIYF
TRBV7-2,TRBJ2-7,TRBD2,many,TGTGCCAGCAGCCTGAGCGGGGGGCAGACCTACGAGCAGTACTTC,CASSLSGGQTYEQYF
TRBV29-1,TRBJ2-7,.,many,TGCAGCGCCAAGACACCGGCCTACGAGCAGTACTTC,CSAKTPAYEQYF
TRBV10-3,TRBJ1-5,.,many,TGTGCCATCAGCCCAGACGCGTTCAATCAGCCCCAGCATTTT,CAISPDAFNQPQHF
TRBV7-6,TRBJ2-2,.,many,TGTGCCAGCAGCTTAGTGACGGGGGTAACCGGGGAGCTGTTTTTT,CASSLVTGVTGELFF
TRBV3-1,TRBJ2-5,TRBD2,many,TGTGCCAGCAGCCAAGAACAGGGAGTAGCGGGGTGGGAGACCCAGTACTTC,CASSQEQGVAGWETQYF
TRBV7-6,TRBJ1-1,.,.,TGTGCCAGCAGCTTAGATACGCGGATCGGAGGGAGGTACACTGAAGCTTTCTTT,CASSLDTRIGGRYTEAFF
TRBV5-1,TRBJ2-2,.,many,TGCGCCAGCCGGACAGACCCGAACACCGGGGAGCTGTTTTTT,CASRTDPNTGELFF
TRBV6-2/TRBV6-3,TRBJ1-1,.,few,TGTGCCAGCAGTTACTCTATCCAGCGCTCATTGTACACTGAAGCTTTCTTT,CASSYSIQRSLYTEAFF
TRBV5-1,TRBJ2-7,TRBD1,many,TGCGCCAGCAGCTCGGGACAGTCCGTCTACGAGCAGTACTTC,CASSSGQSVYEQYF
TRBV27,TRBJ2-5,.,many,TGTGCCAGCCGGCCGGTATACGGGGAGACCCAGTACTTC,CASRPVYGETQYF
TRBV6-1,TRBJ1-1,.,many,TGTGCCAGCAGTGGATATGACGGGCGGAACACTGAAGCTTTCTTT,CASSGYDGRNTEAFF
TRBV12-3/TRBV12-4,TRBJ2-7,TRBD2,many,TGTGCCAGCAGTCTCGGACTAGCGGGGTCCTACGAGCAGTACTTC,CASSLGLAGSYEQYF
TRBV20-1,TRBJ2-1,TRBD2,few,TGCAGTGCTAGAATGGAGACTAGCCACAATGAGCAGTTCTTC,CSARMETSHNEQFF
TRBV5-1,TRBJ2-2,TRBD1,many,TGCGCCAGCAGCCCCGGGACAGGGAACACCGGGGAGCTGTTTTTT,CASSPGTGNTGELFF
TRBV6-5,TRBJ1-1,.,few,TGTGCCAGCAGTTACGGGGGGCTAATTGAAGCTTTCTTT,CASSYGGLIEAFF
TRBV5-1,TRBJ2-1,TRBD2,many,TGCGCCAGCAGCCAGGGACTAGCTATAGGTGAGCAGTTCTTC,CASSQGLAIGEQFF
TRBV7-2,TRBJ2-2,.,many,TGTGCCAGCAGCCGTCCGGGACCCCCTACCGGGGAGCTGTTTTTT,CASSRPGPPTGELFF
TRBV7-9,TRBJ2-2,.,many,TGTGCCAGCAGCGATGCACAGGGTCCGACCGGGGAGCTGTTTTTT,CASSDAQGPTGELFF
TRBV3-1,TRBJ1-1,.,many,TGTGCCAGCAGCCAAGCACCCCGTATATGGGGAAACACTGAAGCTTTCTTT,CASSQAPRIWGNTEAFF
TRBV7-2,TRBJ2-3,TRBD2,many,TGTGCCAGCAGCTTAGTGCTAGCGGGGGGAAGAACAGATACGCAGTATTTT,CASSLVLAGGRTDTQYF
TRBV7-2,TRBJ2-2,TRBD2,many,TGTGCCAGCAGCTTATACCGGGGGGCCGGGGAGCTGTTTTTT,CASSLYRGAGELFF
TRBV20-1,TRBJ1-4,.,.,TGCAGTGCTAACAGGGTCCGCGAAAAACTGTTTTTT,CSANRVREKLFF
TRBV29-1,TRBJ2-5,.,many,TGCAGCGTTGCCCGCCTGGGGGGAGAGACCCAGTACTTC,CSVARLGGETQYF
TRBV7-9,TRBJ2-3,TRBD2,.,TGTGCCAGCAGCCGGACTAGCGGGGTTACAGATACGCAGTATTTT,CASSRTSGVTDTQYF
TRBV6-6,TRBJ1-5,.,.,TGTGCCAGCAGACCCCGGGGTGGGTCCGGGGGACAGCCCCAGCATTTT,CASRPRGGSGGQPQHF
TRBV19,TRBJ1-1,.,.,TGTGCCAGTAGTATCCGGGGGCCAGGTGAAGCTTTCTTT,CASSIRGPGEAFF
TRBV5-1,TRBJ2-1,.,many,TGCGCCAGCAGCTTAGACTGGGGCTCCTACAATGAGCAGTTCTTC,CASSLDWGSYNEQFF
TRBV7-2,TRBJ2-5,TRBD2,many,TGTGCCAGCAGCTTTGGACTAGGGGAGACCCAGTACTTC,CASSFGLGETQYF
TRBV11-3,TRBJ2-5,TRBD1,few,TGTGCCAGCAGCCACCGGGACAGGGGTCAGGAGACCCAGTACTTC,CASSHRDRGQETQYF
TRBV29-1,TRBJ2-6,.,many,TGCAGCGTACGGAACTCTGGGGCCAACGTCCTGACTTTC,CSVRNSGANVLTF
TRBV20-1,TRBJ2-7,.,many,TGCAGTGCTATGGGGCCAGACCCCTACGAGCAGTACTTC,CSAMGPDPYEQYF
TRBV6-5,TRBJ2-1,.,many,TGTGCCAGCAGTTATTCCAGGGGTAGTGAGCAGTTCTTC,CASSYSRGSEQFF
TRBV28,TRBJ2-1,.,many,TGTGCCAGCAGCAAGGTCGGGGGGCCCTACAATGAGCAGTTCTTC,CASSKVGGPYNEQFF
TRBV20-1,TRBJ1-5,.,.,TGCAGTGCTAGATCCCCGGGGAGGGGGAGCCAGCCCCAGAATTTT,CSARSPGRGSQPQNF
TRBV4-1,TRBJ2-7,TRBD2,many,TGCGCCAGCAGCCAAGAGGGACTAGCGAACGAGCAGTACTTC,CASSQEGLANEQYF
TRBV27,TRBJ2-3,TRBD2,many,TGTGCCAGCAGCCGTAGCGGGGGGTATCGCACAGATACGCAGTATTTT,CASSRSGGYRTDTQYF
TRBV7-2,TRBJ2-3,.,many,TGTGCCAGCAGCACGGGACTGGGACTTTCAGCTACGCAGTATTTT,CASSTGLGLSATQYF